This TCR beta chain is drawn from a study of cytomegalovirus exposure and HLA in healthy donors. Notes on the study in general: Sequencing likely produced, as an artifact, a cluster of highly shared sequence variants. Later on, analysis showed that most CMV-associated TCR beta chains appeared to be HLA-restricted.

The V gene's germline CDR1 is MNHEY and CDR2 SVGAGI. The J segment lost 4 bases and the V segment lost 5 bases, leaving 4 bases of the junction unmatched. CDR3 length equals 15 residues. A word on this clone: Antigen specificity is unknown.

It was with 60 Vbeta and 13 Jbeta primers that the PCR ran. Assay: immunoSEQ multiplex PCR; the TCRdb copy retains only in-frame clones and omits some. The sample lists 97,000 or so clones; approximately 9% were seen once. The chain combines TRBV6-5 with TRBJ2-6; 8 nucleotides agree with TRBD1. This clonotype was obtained from a man aged 45 to 65 in good health and CMV-seropositive. The sequenced sample was PBMCs. The DNA for the CDR3 is TGTGCCAGCAGTAGCCAGGGGGCCGGGGCCAACGTCCTGACTTTC. Protein: CASSSQGAGANVLTF.